This T cell receptor (beta chain) was profiled in a study of breast tumors, draining lymph nodes, adjacent tissues. With V trimmed by 0 bases and J by 4 bases, 1 base remained unmatched. Germline CDR1 and CDR2: SGDLS and YYNGEE. CDR3 length: 15 amino acids. There are many counts of this clonotype. Its target is unknown. Points from the study as a whole: Tumors had less TCR diversity than lymph nodes, more than nontumor tissue.

TCRdb called the multiplex PCR reads again in MiXCR, with one record for every CDR3 protein. The sample carries fewer than 200,000 distinct CDR3 sequences, 30% to 35% recorded once. Axillary draining lymph nodes of breast cancer patients supplied the node samples. The V and J genes are TRBV9 and TRBJ2-7; TRBD2 matches at 13 bases. The sample taken for sequencing was axillary lymph node tissue. The receptor was derived from a female donor with breast cancer. Some clones in this sample may be carry-over from other donors' samples. CDR3 nucleotide sequence: TGTGCCAGCAGCGTAGGGGGACTAGCGGGATACGAGCAGTACTTC. Protein product: CASSVGGLAGYEQYF.